This TCR beta chain was obtained from a study of blood T cell repertoires in COVID-19. Germline V gives CDR1 SGHNT, CDR2 YYREEE (reference sequence). V was pared by 6 bases and J by 5 bases, with 17 bases between. CDR3 length: 14 amino acids. Some clones are missing from TCRdb's copy, which holds only in-frame ones; the method was immunoSEQ multiplex PCR. The sample holds tens of thousands of clones, 88% seen once. V usage is TRBV5-4 and J usage is TRBJ1-2; tentatively, D is TRBD1 (6 bases). The origin of this receptor is a woman older than 75 with active or convalescent COVID-19. Sequenced input: peripheral blood. CDR3 sequence: CASNQQGGSYGYTF. For the CDR3, the DNA is TGTGCCAGCAACCAACAGGGTGGTAGTTATGGCTACACCTTC.